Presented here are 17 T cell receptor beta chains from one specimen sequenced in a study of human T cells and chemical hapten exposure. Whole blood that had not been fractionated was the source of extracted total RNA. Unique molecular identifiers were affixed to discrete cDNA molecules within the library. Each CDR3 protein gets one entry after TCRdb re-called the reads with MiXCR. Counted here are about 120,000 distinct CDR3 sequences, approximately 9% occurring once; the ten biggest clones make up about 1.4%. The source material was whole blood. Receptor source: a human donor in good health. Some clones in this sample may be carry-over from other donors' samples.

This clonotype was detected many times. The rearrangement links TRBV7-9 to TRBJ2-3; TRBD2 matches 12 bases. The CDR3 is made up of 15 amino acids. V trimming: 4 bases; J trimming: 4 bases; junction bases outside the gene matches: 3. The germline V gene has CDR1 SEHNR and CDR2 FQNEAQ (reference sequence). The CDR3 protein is CASSWTSGISDTQYF. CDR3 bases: TGTGCCAGCAGCTGGACTAGCGGGATCTCAGATACGCAGTATTTT.

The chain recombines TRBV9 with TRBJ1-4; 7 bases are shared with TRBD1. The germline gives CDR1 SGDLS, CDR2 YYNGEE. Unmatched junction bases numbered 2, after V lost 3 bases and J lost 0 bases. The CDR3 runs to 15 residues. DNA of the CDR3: TGTGCCAGCAGCGCCACAGGGGCAACTAATGAAAAACTGTTTTTT. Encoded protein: CASSATGATNEKLFF.

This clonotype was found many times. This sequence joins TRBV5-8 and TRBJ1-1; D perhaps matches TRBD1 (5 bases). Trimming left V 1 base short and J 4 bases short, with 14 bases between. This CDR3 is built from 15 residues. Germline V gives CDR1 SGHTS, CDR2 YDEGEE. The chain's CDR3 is CASSLLGRAGTEAFF. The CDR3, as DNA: TGTGCCAGCAGCTTGCTGGGCAGGGCTGGCACTGAAGCTTTCTTT.

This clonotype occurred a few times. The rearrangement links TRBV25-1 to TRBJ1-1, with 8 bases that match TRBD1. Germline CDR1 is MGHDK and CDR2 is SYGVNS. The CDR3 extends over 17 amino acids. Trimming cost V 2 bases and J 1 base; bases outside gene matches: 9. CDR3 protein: CASSETVTGGSNTEAFF. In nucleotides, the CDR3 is TGTGCCAGCAGTGAAACGGTAACAGGGGGGTCGAACACTGAAGCTTTCTTT.

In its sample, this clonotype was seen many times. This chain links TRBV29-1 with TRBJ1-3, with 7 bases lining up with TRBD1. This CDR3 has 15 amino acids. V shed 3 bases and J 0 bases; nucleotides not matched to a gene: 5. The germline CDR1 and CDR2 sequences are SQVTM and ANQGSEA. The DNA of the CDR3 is TGCAGCGTTGACAGGGGGTCCTTCTCTGGAAACACCATATATTTT. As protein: CSVDRGSFSGNTIYF.

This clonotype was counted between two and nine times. CDR3 DNA: TGTGCCAGCAGTGCCCGCGCAGGGTCCCTTCTTGAAAAACTGTTTTTT. It encodes CASSARAGSLLEKLFF. V and J are TRBV6-1 and TRBJ1-4, with D tentatively TRBD1 (5 bases). Trimming stripped 4 bases from V and 7 bases from J, with 19 bases between. The CDR3 totals 16 residues. CDR1 is MNHNS and CDR2 is SASEGT in the germline V gene.

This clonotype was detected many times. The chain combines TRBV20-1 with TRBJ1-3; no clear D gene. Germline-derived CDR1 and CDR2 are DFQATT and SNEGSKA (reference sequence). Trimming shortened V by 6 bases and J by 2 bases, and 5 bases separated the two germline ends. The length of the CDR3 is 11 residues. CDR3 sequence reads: CSAQPGNTIYF. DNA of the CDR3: TGCAGTGCCCAACCTGGAAACACCATATATTTT.

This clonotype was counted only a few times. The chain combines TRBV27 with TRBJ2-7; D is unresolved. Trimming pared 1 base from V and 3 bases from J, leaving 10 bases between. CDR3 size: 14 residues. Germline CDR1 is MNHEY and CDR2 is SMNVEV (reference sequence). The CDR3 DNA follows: TGTGCCAGCAGTTTATATTCACCTCGCTACGAGCAGTACTTC. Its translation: CASSLYSPRYEQYF.

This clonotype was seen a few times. CDR3 protein: CASSPPLIYNEQFF. The CDR3 DNA reads TGTGCCAGCTCACCACCGCTCATCTACAATGAGCAGTTCTTC. The J gene is TRBJ2-1, the V gene TRBV18, with D unresolved. Germline assignment: CDR1 KGHSH and CDR2 LQKENI. The CDR3 has 14 amino acids. V was clipped by 0 bases and J by 3 bases, with 6 bases between them.

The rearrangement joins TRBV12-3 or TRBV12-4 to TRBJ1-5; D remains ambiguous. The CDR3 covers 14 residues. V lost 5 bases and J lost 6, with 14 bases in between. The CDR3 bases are TGTGCCAGCAGTACCCGGACCTACGGTCAGCCCCAGCATTTT. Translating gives CASSTRTYGQPQHF.

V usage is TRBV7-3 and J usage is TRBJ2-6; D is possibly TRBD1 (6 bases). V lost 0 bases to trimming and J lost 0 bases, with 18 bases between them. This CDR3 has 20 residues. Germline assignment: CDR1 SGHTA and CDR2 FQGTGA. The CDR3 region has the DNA TGTGCCAGCAGCTTAACGTCAGGGGTCGGCCAAAACTCTGGGGCCAACGTCCTGACTTTC. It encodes CASSLTSGVGQNSGANVLTF.

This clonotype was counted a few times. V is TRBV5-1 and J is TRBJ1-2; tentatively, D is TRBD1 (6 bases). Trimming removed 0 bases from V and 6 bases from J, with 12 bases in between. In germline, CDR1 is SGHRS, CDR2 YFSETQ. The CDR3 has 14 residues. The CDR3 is CASSLDEGDDGYTF. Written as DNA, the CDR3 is TGCGCCAGCAGCTTGGATGAGGGGGACGATGGCTACACCTTC.

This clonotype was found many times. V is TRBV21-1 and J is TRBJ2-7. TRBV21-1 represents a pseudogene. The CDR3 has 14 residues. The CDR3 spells CASSKVSRIYEQYF. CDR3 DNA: TGTGCCAGCAGCAAAGTAAGCAGGATCTACGAGCAGTACTTC.

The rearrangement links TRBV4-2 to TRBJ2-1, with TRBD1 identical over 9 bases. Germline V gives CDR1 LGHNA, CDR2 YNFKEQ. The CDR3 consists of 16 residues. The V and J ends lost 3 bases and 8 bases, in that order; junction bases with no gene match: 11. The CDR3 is CASSQLTGGEGDEQFF. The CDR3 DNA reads TGTGCCAGCAGCCAGTTGACAGGGGGGGAGGGAGATGAGCAGTTCTTC.

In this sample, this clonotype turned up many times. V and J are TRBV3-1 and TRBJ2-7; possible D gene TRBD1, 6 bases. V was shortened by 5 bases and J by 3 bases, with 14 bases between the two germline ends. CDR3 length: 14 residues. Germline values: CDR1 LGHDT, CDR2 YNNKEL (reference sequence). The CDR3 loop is CASSARTALYEQYF. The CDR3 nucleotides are TGTGCCAGCAGCGCTCGGACAGCCCTCTACGAGCAGTACTTC.

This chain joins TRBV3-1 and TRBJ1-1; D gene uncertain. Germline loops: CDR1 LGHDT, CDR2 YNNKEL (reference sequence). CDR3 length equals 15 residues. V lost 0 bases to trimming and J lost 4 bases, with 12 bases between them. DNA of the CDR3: TGTGCCAGCAGCCAAGATCGTGGCAGGACCACTGAAGCTTTCTTT. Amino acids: CASSQDRGRTTEAFF.

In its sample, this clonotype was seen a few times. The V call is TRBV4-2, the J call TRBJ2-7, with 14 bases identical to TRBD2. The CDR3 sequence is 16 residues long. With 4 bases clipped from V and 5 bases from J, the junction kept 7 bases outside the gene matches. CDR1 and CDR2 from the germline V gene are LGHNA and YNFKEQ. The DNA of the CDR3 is TGTGCCAGCAGCCCGTTGGGACTAGCGGGAGTAAACGAGCAGTACTTC. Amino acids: CASSPLGLAGVNEQYF.